The clone carrying this T cell receptor beta chain was counted a few times. Its specificity is not known. These data belong to a study of Ad26.COV2.S vaccination and SARS-CoV-2 variants. General study results and limits: Substantial breadth was reported for post-vaccination spike-specific CD8+ and CD4+ T cells.

The method was immunoSEQ multiplex PCR; TCRdb's version includes in-frame clones alone and lacks a portion of them. The table shows 150,000 to 200,000 clones, with around nine tenths occurring only once. Germline V gene lookup returns CDR1 SGHNT and CDR2 YYREEE (reference sequence). Trimming shortened V by 0 bases and J by 6 bases, and 11 bases separated the two germline ends. CDR3 length: 14 amino acids. The receptor's source is a human donor who had recovered from COVID-19. The starting material was peripheral blood, obtained after recovery from COVID-19. This chain connects TRBV5-4 to TRBJ2-3; either TRBD1 or TRBD2 may fit D (5 bases each). The CDR3 loop reads CASSLAGPGDTQYF. DNA of the CDR3: TGTGCCAGCAGCTTGGCGGGGCCCGGGGATACGCAGTATTTT.